The clone carrying this T cell receptor beta chain showed up just once. No antigen is known for it. The assay was immunoSEQ multiplex PCR, and TCRdb's table has in-frame clones only and misses some. The repertoire has some 170,000 clones, approximately 92% of them found once; the top ten carry about 2.8%. This sample is part of a study of T cell responses to AZD1222 COVID-19 vaccine. Findings of the study overall: Per reports, nearly half of all spike-specific TCRs target regions that are unmutated in variants. In all cases, repertoires were sampled only after the peak T cell response. White British people made up most donors, females outnumbered males, and clonal diversity was possibly underestimated.

Source: peripheral blood, taken on day 0 of AZD1222 vaccination. The receptor was isolated from an adult in good health.

The CDR3 here is CASSLRAGEGYTF. CDR3 sequence (DNA): TGCGCCAGCAGCTTGAGGGCAGGTGAAGGCTACACCTTC. J is TRBJ1-2 and V is TRBV5-1, with no clear D. The CDR3 sequence is 13 residues long. Looked up from germline, CDR1 is SGHRS and CDR2 is YFSETQ. V lost 1 base, J lost 8 bases, and 12 bases lay in between.